This is a list of T cell receptor beta chains from one sample in a study of shared clonotypes between healthy human individuals. The method was immunoSEQ multiplex PCR; TCRdb's version includes in-frame clones alone and lacks a portion of them. The sample shows around 2.3 million clones, nearly 97% of them seen only once. Sequencing was carried out using naive CD4+ T cells sorted from blood. These receptors all stem from a man aged 18-30 years in good health. The CDR3 runs from the conserved cysteine through the conserved F or W. The D gene is left open where the match is weak. A clone size is listed for some rows: how often the clone was seen (once, few, many), or a class if it is expanded.

abundance | j_gene | d_gene | v_gene | CDR3nt | CDR3aa
- | TRBJ2-5 | - | TRBV6-6 | TGTGCCAGCAGAGATGGCAAAGAGACCCAGTACTTC | CASRDGKETQYF
- | TRBJ1-3 | - | TRBV28 | TGTGCCAGCAGTCTACAGGGTGAAGCTGGAAACACCATATATTTT | CASSLQGEAGNTIYF
- | TRBJ2-1 | - | TRBV7-9 | TGTGCCAGCACCCCGACCGGGGACTACAATGAGCAGTTCTTC | CASTPTGDYNEQFF
once | TRBJ1-2 | - | TRBV28 | TGTGCCAGCAGTGGGCAGGGCTGGTTGGGCTACACCTTC | CASSGQGWLGYTF
- | TRBJ2-5 | - | TRBV5-1 | TGCGCCAGCAGCTTGCCCCGGGACGGGGAGACCCAGTACTTC | CASSLPRDGETQYF
- | TRBJ1-1 | - | TRBV28 | TGTGCCAGCAGTCCCAAGAAGGACACTGAAGCTTTCTTT | CASSPKKDTEAFF
- | TRBJ1-4 | - | TRBV30 | TGTGCCTGGAGTCCCAGGGACACCCTTTATGAAAAACTGTTTTTT | CAWSPRDTLYEKLFF
- | TRBJ1-2 | TRBD1 | TRBV7-6 | TGTGCCAGCAGCCAATTCCGGGACAGGAATAACTATGGCTACACCTTC | CASSQFRDRNNYGYTF
- | TRBJ1-1 | - | TRBV6-6 | TGTGCCAGCAGTTACAGCGGACGGGCGAACACTGAAGCTTTCTTT | CASSYSGRANTEAFF
- | TRBJ2-5 | TRBD1 | TRBV11-2 | TGTGCCAGCAGCTTAGTAAAGGGGGCAAGACCCCTCCAAGAGACCCAGTACTTC | CASSLVKGARPLQETQYF
- | TRBJ2-1 | TRBD2 | TRBV19 | TGTGCCAGTAGTGATAGCGGGAGATCCTACAATGAGCAGTTCTTC | CASSDSGRSYNEQFF
- | TRBJ2-7 | TRBD1 | TRBV6-5 | TGTGCCAGCAGTTACTCAAACGACAGGGCCTACGAGCAGTACTTC | CASSYSNDRAYEQYF
- | TRBJ1-5 | TRBD1 | TRBV6-6 | TGTGCCAGCAATCCCAGGGGGCAATCTCAGCCCCAGCATTTT | CASNPRGQSQPQHF
- | TRBJ2-7 | - | TRBV19 | TGTGCCAGTAGCGAGAGGGGAGCGGCCTACGAGCAGTACTTC | CASSERGAAYEQYF
- | TRBJ2-3 | TRBD1 | TRBV5-4 | TGTGCCAGCAGCACCCAGGGGGTTGGCACAGATACGCAGTATTTT | CASSTQGVGTDTQYF
- | TRBJ2-7 | - | TRBV5-1 | TGCGCCAGCAGCCAAGGACAGCCCAAATACGAGCAGTACTTC | CASSQGQPKYEQYF
- | TRBJ2-3 | - | TRBV28 | TGTGCCAGCAGTTTAGAAGGTTTCGGTGGCCCCACAGATACGCAGTATTTT | CASSLEGFGGPTDTQYF
- | TRBJ2-7 | - | TRBV2 | TGTGCCAGCAGTGAAAGGGGGTCAGGGGACGAGCAGTACTTC | CASSERGSGDEQYF
- | TRBJ1-1 | - | TRBV6-1 | TGTGCCAGCAGTGAAGCGCTCGTGAACACTGAAGCTTTCTTT | CASSEALVNTEAFF
- | TRBJ2-1 | - | TRBV6-1 | TGTGCCAGCAGTCCCCCTAGCGCCGGAGGGGGTGAGCAGTTCTTC | CASSPPSAGGGEQFF
- | TRBJ1-4 | - | TRBV6-5 | TGTGCCAGCAGTCAGAGTGCAACTAATGAAAAACTGTTTTTT | CASSQSATNEKLFF
- | TRBJ2-1 | - | TRBV9 | TGTGCCAGCAGCGTAGCCCTAGCTAATCAGGGTGAGCAGTTCTTC | CASSVALANQGEQFF
- | TRBJ2-4 | - | TRBV6-5 | TGTGCCAGCATGGGCACCAACTTAGCCAAAAACATTCAGTACTTC | CASMGTNLAKNIQYF